The T cell receptor beta chain under discussion was sequenced for a study of cytomegalovirus exposure and HLA in healthy donors. This clone was found a few times. As yet, its antigen is unknown. General observations from the study: When analyzed later, the rates of TCR association showed variation by HLA locus, with DRB1 the most and HLA-C the fewest. When a later analysis was performed, an Asian-associated ancestry cluster reportedly had fewer N-insertions than the approximately 700-donor mean. V- and J-gene trimming of TCR beta was linked (in a later analysis) to a missense DCLRE1C variant. Some V segments, including TRBV6-2 and TRBV6-3, were excluded as indistinguishable.

CDR3 length: 13 amino acids. The J segment lost 8 bases and the V segment lost 2 bases, leaving 6 bases of the junction unmatched. Germline V gives CDR1 SGHRS, CDR2 YFSETQ. PCR involved 60 Vbeta and 13 Jbeta primers. TCRdb's table, derived via immunoSEQ multiplex PCR, lists solely in-frame clones and lacks some. The sample consists of approximately 150,000 clones, 64% of them appearing once. The TCR originated in a woman aged 25 to 45 in good health and CMV-seropositive. J is TRBJ1-2 and V is TRBV5-1; TRBD1 aligns across 7 bases. The sample was PBMCs. CDR3 sequence reads: CASSFGGQAGYTF. CDR3 sequence (DNA): TGCGCCAGCAGCTTTGGAGGACAGGCAGGCTACACCTTC.